The subject of this entry is one T cell receptor (beta chain). The repertoire was sequenced with immunoSEQ multiplex PCR; TCRdb's copy has only in-frame clones and lacks some. In the table there are approximately 100,000 clones, approximately 86% of which are singletons. The data originate from a study of blood T cell repertoires in COVID-19. Across the study: Nucleic acid was either cDNA or gDNA, and it came from T cells, B-cell-depleted T cells, or PBMCs.

The V gene's germline CDR1 is MDHEN and CDR2 SYDVKM. The CDR3 has 16 residues. V gave up 6 bases and J gave up 6 bases, with 23 bases separating them. The receptor was derived from a woman aged 50 to 60 who had recovered from COVID-19. The sequencing input was PBMCs or T cells enriched from blood (not recorded which). The J gene is TRBJ1-2, the V gene TRBV28; D might be TRBD1 (6 bases). The DNA of the CDR3 is TGTGCCAGCAGGGAACCACAGGGTCGGCGGGTCCATGGCTACACCTTC. This encodes CASREPQGRRVHGYTF.